A selection of T cell receptor beta chains follows, all from one sample in a study of shared clonotypes between healthy human individuals. Clones were read by immunoSEQ multiplex PCR, and TCRdb kept only the in-frame ones, dropping some. The sample shows 550,000 to 650,000 clones, around 96% of them seen only once. The sequencing input was naive CD8+ T cells sorted from blood. The receptors were sampled from a woman in her 30s in good health. CDR3s include the opening cysteine and the closing phenylalanine or tryptophan. A D gene is named only where the DNA matches it firmly. Where a row states a size, it is once, few, many or the class of an expanded clone; other rows omit it.

>TRBV11-2|.|TRBJ1-1|.
CASSLEMSLEAFF
TGTGCCAGCAGCTTAGAAATGAGTTTAGAAGCTTTCTTT
>TRBV14|.|TRBJ1-5|once
CASSVRTDSEQPQHF
TGTGCCAGCAGCGTTCGGACGGACTCTGAGCAGCCCCAGCATTTT
>TRBV28|.|TRBJ1-2|.
CASGRRTTGRGYTF
TGTGCCAGCGGAAGAAGGACGACGGGGCGAGGCTACACCTTC
>TRBV27|TRBD2|TRBJ2-7|once
CASSFLAGAEQYF
TGTGCCAGCAGTTTCCTAGCGGGAGCCGAGCAGTACTTC
>TRBV6-1|.|TRBJ2-1|.
CASIPGPGIYNEQFF
TGTGCCAGCATACCCGGACCTGGTATTTACAATGAGCAGTTCTTC
>TRBV7-9|.|TRBJ2-7|.
CASSSDRMSSYEQYF
TGTGCCAGCAGCTCCGACAGGATGAGCTCCTACGAGCAGTACTTC
>TRBV2|TRBD2|TRBJ2-7|.
CASTIYYGTSGNDEQYF
TGTGCCAGCACAATCTACTATGGGACTAGCGGGAATGACGAGCAGTACTTC
>TRBV28|TRBD1|TRBJ2-7|.
CASSLEVTGSYEQYF
TGTGCCAGCAGTTTAGAGGTGACAGGGTCCTACGAGCAGTACTTC
>TRBV2|.|TRBJ1-4|.
CASRDSNEKLFF
TGTGCCAGCAGGGACAGTAATGAAAAACTGTTTTTT
>TRBV14|TRBD1|TRBJ2-7|.
CASSHTDRAYEQYF
TGTGCCAGCAGCCATACGGACAGGGCCTACGAGCAGTACTTC
>TRBV27|.|TRBJ2-3|.
CASSLYGRVTDTQYF
TGTGCCAGCAGTTTATACGGGAGAGTCACAGATACGCAGTATTTT
>TRBV4-1|TRBD1|TRBJ1-4|.
CASSQTGTGGDSNEKLFF
TGCGCCAGCAGCCAAACCGGGACAGGGGGTGATTCTAATGAAAAACTGTTTTTT
>TRBV5-1|.|TRBJ2-7|.
CASSFGTGYEQYF
TGCGCCAGCAGCTTCGGGACGGGCTACGAGCAGTACTTC
>TRBV27|TRBD1|TRBJ2-7|.
CASSLLTGYEQYF
TGTGCCAGCAGTTTACTGACAGGGTACGAGCAGTACTTC
>TRBV27|.|TRBJ2-7|.
CASSLSTGYEQYF
TGTGCCAGCAGTTTATCTACCGGGTACGAGCAGTACTTC
>TRBV29-1|.|TRBJ2-1|once
CSVTGTRESSYNEQFF
TGCAGCGTCACTGGCACCCGGGAGAGCTCCTACAATGAGCAGTTCTTC
>TRBV5-6|.|TRBJ2-1|.
CASRASSYNEQFF
TGTGCCAGCAGGGCGAGCTCCTACAATGAGCAGTTCTTC
>TRBV6-6|TRBD1|TRBJ2-7|.
CASSYSQGQNYEQYF
TGTGCCAGCAGTTACTCACAGGGGCAGAACTACGAGCAGTACTTC
>TRBV15|TRBD1|TRBJ1-2|.
CATSRDPQGRRTF
TGTGCCACCAGCAGAGATCCACAGGGGAGACGCACCTTC
>TRBV6-6|.|TRBJ2-1|.
CASSYSEGPNEQFF
TGTGCCAGCAGTTACTCCGAAGGCCCGAATGAGCAGTTCTTC
>TRBV10-3|.|TRBJ2-7|.
CAIGLSDSYEQYF
TGTGCCATCGGTCTTAGCGATTCCTACGAGCAGTACTTC
>TRBV5-1|.|TRBJ1-1|.
CASSHGNMNTEAFF
TGCGCCAGCAGTCACGGTAATATGAACACTGAAGCTTTCTTT
>TRBV28|TRBD1|TRBJ1-5|.
CASSRGQIFRQPQHF
TGTGCCAGCAGTAGGGGACAGATATTTAGGCAGCCCCAGCATTTT
>TRBV20-1|.|TRBJ1-1|few
CSASVNTEAFF
TGCAGTGCTTCCGTGAACACTGAAGCTTTCTTT
>TRBV5-1|.|TRBJ2-1|.
CASSLLAASGNEQFF
TGCGCCAGCAGCTTACTTGCGGCCTCGGGTAATGAGCAGTTCTTC
>TRBV27|.|TRBJ1-1|.
CASSLFPLNTEAFF
TGTGCCAGCAGTTTATTTCCCCTAAACACTGAAGCTTTCTTT
>TRBV27|.|TRBJ1-4|.
CASSSTGHPNEKLFF
TGTGCCAGCAGTTCGACCGGACATCCTAATGAAAAACTGTTTTTT
>TRBV7-9|.|TRBJ2-7|.
CASSQRLTYEQYF
TGTGCCAGCAGCCAGCGGCTAACCTACGAGCAGTACTTC
>TRBV6-5|TRBD1|TRBJ2-7|.
CASSPPTGDPYEQYF
TGTGCCAGCAGTCCGCCGACAGGGGACCCCTACGAGCAGTACTTC
>TRBV30|TRBD1|TRBJ2-7|.
CACTRDRLSYEQYF
TGTGCCTGCACTCGGGACAGGCTATCCTACGAGCAGTACTTC
>TRBV27|.|TRBJ1-5|.
CASSRQGPGQPQHF
TGTGCCAGCAGCCGTCAGGGGCCGGGTCAGCCCCAGCATTTT
>TRBV5-1|.|TRBJ2-3|.
CASSGFTDTQYF
TGCGCCAGCAGCGGCTTCACAGATACGCAGTATTTT
>TRBV11-2|TRBD2|TRBJ2-2|once
CASSSPGLAGGPITGELFF
TGTGCCAGCAGCTCGCCGGGACTAGCGGGAGGGCCGATCACCGGGGAGCTGTTTTTT
>TRBV30|TRBD1|TRBJ1-5|.
CAWTRQGPTNQPQHF
TGTGCCTGGACCAGACAGGGACCCACGAATCAGCCCCAGCATTTT
>TRBV13|.|TRBJ2-3|.
CASSPGTQIDTQYF
TGTGCCAGCAGTCCCGGGACCCAAATAGATACGCAGTATTTT
>TRBV7-6|TRBD2|TRBJ2-7|.
CASRQTSGRYYEQYF
TGTGCCAGCAGACAGACTAGCGGGAGGTATTACGAGCAGTACTTC
>TRBV5-1|TRBD1|TRBJ1-1|.
CASSPRTGKAEAFF
TGCGCCAGCAGCCCTCGGACAGGGAAAGCTGAAGCTTTCTTT
>TRBV30|.|TRBJ1-1|.
CAWGPTENTEAFF
TGTGCCTGGGGCCCTACAGAGAACACTGAAGCTTTCTTT
>TRBV11-2|TRBD2|TRBJ2-7|.
CASSPPPGLAFYEQYF
TGTGCCAGCAGCCCCCCTCCGGGACTAGCGTTCTACGAGCAGTACTTC
>TRBV27|TRBD2|TRBJ2-5|.
CASNLGGAPQETQYF
TGTGCCAGCAATTTGGGAGGGGCACCGCAAGAGACCCAGTACTTC
>TRBV30|TRBD2|TRBJ2-1|.
CAWSAREGNEQFF
TGTGCCTGGAGTGCGAGGGAGGGGAATGAGCAGTTCTTC
>TRBV30|TRBD2|TRBJ2-3|.
CAWSVGLAGRTDTQYF
TGTGCCTGGAGTGTAGGTCTAGCGGGACGCACAGATACGCAGTATTTT
>TRBV6-5|.|TRBJ2-7|.
CASSTTAEGTYEQYF
TGTGCCAGCAGTACGACAGCGGAAGGGACCTACGAGCAGTACTTC
>TRBV7-9|TRBD2|TRBJ2-1|.
CASSSSGRGNEQFF
TGTGCCAGCAGCTCTAGCGGGAGGGGTAATGAGCAGTTCTTC
>TRBV6-6|TRBD2|TRBJ2-3|once
CASRDYTDTQYF
TGTGCCAGCCGGGACTACACAGATACGCAGTATTTT
>TRBV27|.|TRBJ2-5|.
CASSSHSGTQYF
TGTGCCAGCAGTTCCCACTCAGGTACCCAGTACTTC